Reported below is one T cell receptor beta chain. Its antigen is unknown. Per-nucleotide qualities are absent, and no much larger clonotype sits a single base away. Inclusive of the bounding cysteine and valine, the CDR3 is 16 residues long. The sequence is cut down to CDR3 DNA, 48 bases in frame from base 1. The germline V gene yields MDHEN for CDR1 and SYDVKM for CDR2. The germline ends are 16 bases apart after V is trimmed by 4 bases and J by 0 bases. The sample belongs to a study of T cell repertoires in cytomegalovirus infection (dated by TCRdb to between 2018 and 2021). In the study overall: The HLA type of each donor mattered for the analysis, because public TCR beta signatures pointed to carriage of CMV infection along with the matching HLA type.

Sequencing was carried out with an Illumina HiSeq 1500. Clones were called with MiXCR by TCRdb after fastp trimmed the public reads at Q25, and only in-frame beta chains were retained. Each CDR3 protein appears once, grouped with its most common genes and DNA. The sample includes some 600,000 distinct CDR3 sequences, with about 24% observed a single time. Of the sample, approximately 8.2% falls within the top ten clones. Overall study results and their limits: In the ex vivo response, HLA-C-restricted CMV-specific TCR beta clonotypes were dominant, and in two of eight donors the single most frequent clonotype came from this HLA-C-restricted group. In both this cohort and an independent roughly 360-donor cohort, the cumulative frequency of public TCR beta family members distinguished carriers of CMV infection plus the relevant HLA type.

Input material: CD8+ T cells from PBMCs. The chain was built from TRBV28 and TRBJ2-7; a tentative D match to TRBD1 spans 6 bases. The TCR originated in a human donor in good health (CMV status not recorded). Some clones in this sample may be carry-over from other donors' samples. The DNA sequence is TGTGCCAGCAGTTCGCCTACAGGGCAACTCTCCTACGAGCAGTACGTC. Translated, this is CASSSPTGQLSYEQYV.